This TCR beta chain was obtained from a study of sequential checkpoint blockade in melanoma. Study summary: Each arm's sequence ended with maintenance nivolumab. About 90 pretreatment tumor DNA samples were TCRβ immunosequenced. Overall study results and limits: Rising tumor T-cell fraction and clonality meant about 30 times likelier benefit. Tumor T-cell fraction and clonality correlated with PD-L1 and CD8+ counts.

Treatment: randomized to nivolumab then ipilimumab (arm A) or the reverse (arm B). CDR3 size: 14 residues. Trimming took 5 bases from V and 2 from J, leaving 10 bases between them. From germline, CDR1 is SGHRS and CDR2 YFSETQ. Profiling relied on immunoSEQ multiplex PCR, and the TCRdb table lists in-frame clones only, not all of them. The top ten hold 20% to 30% of the sample, which has about 10,000 clones, 25% to 30% seen once. Concerning this clone itself: The target antigen is unknown.

The sequence came from a human donor with melanoma. The gene calls are TRBV5-1 and TRBJ1-4; D remains ambiguous. The sample in question was tumor tissue (inferred from file names), obtained from a patient given nivolumab and ipilimumab in sequence. In DNA form, the CDR3 reads TGCGCCAGCAGGAATATGGGGACTAATGAAAAACTGTTTTTT. The encoded protein is CASRNMGTNEKLFF.